The 20 T cell receptor beta chains below all came from one sample that was sequenced in a study of OX40 agonist ivuxolimab in advanced cancers. Sequencing was performed with immunoSEQ multiplex PCR; in TCRdb, only in-frame clones are kept and a portion is missing. The sample consists of fewer than 110,000 clones, less than 95% of them appearing once. The sequenced sample was CD4+ or CD8+ T cells sorted from blood, obtained in a trial of the OX40 agonist ivuxolimab. These receptors all come from an adult with an advanced solid tumor such as melanoma, head and neck, liver or kidney cancer.

The table lists this clone with a count of one. This sequence joins TRBV25-1 and TRBJ2-3; no definite D call. This CDR3 comprises 13 residues. V lost 4 bases, J lost 3 bases, and 8 bases lay in between. Germline V CDR1 and CDR2: MGHDK, SYGVNS. The CDR3 DNA sequence: TGTGCCAGCAGTGTCAAAGTTACAGATACGCAGTATTTT. As protein: CASSVKVTDTQYF.

This chain uses TRBV14 with TRBJ1-2, with TRBD1 matching over 10 bases. Per germline, CDR1 SGHDN and CDR2 FVKESK. Germline trimming cut 1 base from V and 8 bases from J; bases unmatched to any gene: 16. This CDR3 contains 18 residues. The CDR3 DNA reads as TGTGCCAGCAGCCAAGTTGGACTGGTTATCGGGACAGGGGAAGGCTACACCTTC. This codes for CASSQVGLVIGTGEGYTF.

V gene TRBV28 combines with J gene TRBJ2-5; D ambiguous. Germline CDR1 and CDR2: MDHEN and SYDVKM. Trimming stripped 4 bases from V and 2 bases from J, with 2 bases between. CDR3 length: 11 amino acids. CDR3 protein: CASSSQETQYF. The CDR3 bases are TGTGCCAGCAGTTCTCAAGAGACCCAGTACTTC.

The rearrangement joins TRBV7-2 to TRBJ2-5, with 7 bases identical to TRBD2. The CDR3 loop spans 14 amino acids. V was clipped by 2 bases and J by 2 bases; unmatched bases: 2. Germline V gene data show CDR1 as SGHTA and CDR2 as FQGNSA. The CDR3 region is CASSLTGGQETQYF. The CDR3 DNA reads TGTGCCAGCAGCTTAACCGGGGGGCAAGAGACCCAGTACTTC.

J is TRBJ2-1 and V is TRBV11-3, with 11 bases aligning to TRBD2. Germline trimming cut 3 bases from V and 2 bases from J; bases unmatched to any gene: 12. Germline V gives CDR1 SGHNT, CDR2 YENEEA. CDR3 length: 19 residues. CDR3 in DNA: TGTGCCAGCAGCTTTGAAACTAGCGGGAGCTTCTCCGCCTACAATGAGCAGTTCTTC. It codes for CASSFETSGSFSAYNEQFF. Looking up the rest from reference TRBV11-3 and TRBJ2-1 gives the full variable domain: EAGVVQSPRYKIIEKKQPVAFWCNPISGHNTLYWYLQNLGQGPELLIRYENEEAVDDSQLPKDRFSAERLKGVDSTLKIQPAELGDSAVYLCASSFETSGSFSAYNEQFFGPGTRLTVL.

The rearrangement uses TRBV7-2 and TRBJ2-2, with 8 bases lining up with TRBD2. Per the germline V gene, CDR1 is SGHTA and CDR2 is FQGNSA. The CDR3 extends over 16 amino acids. The ends lost 3 bases at V and 7 bases at J; junction bases unmatched: 10. The CDR3 nucleotides are TGTGCCAGCAGCTTTAGGGGGACCGGGAGGGTCGGGGAGCTGTTTTTT. Amino acids: CASSFRGTGRVGELFF.

The V call is TRBV5-1, the J call TRBJ2-3; TRBD1 or TRBD2 may be the D gene (5 bases each). The V end was cut by 0 bases, the J end by 2 bases, with 10 bases between. There are 15 residues in the CDR3. Germline V gives CDR1 SGHRS, CDR2 YFSETQ. The CDR3 nucleotides are TGCGCCAGCAGCTTGGGGGACCCGAACACAGATACGCAGTATTTT. As protein: CASSLGDPNTDTQYF. The variable domain in full, completed from reference TRBV5-1 and TRBJ2-3, reads KAGVTQTPRYLIKTRGQQVTLSCSPISGHRSVSWYQQTPGQGLQFLFEYFSETQRNKGNFPGRFSGRQFSNSRSEMNVSTLELGDSALYLCASSLGDPNTDTQYFGPGTRLTVL.

This clone appeared once. The chain combines TRBV5-1 with TRBJ1-1; D is ambiguous. Germline CDR1 is SGHRS and CDR2 is YFSETQ. There are 15 residues in the CDR3. V gave up 0 bases and J gave up 7 bases, with 16 bases separating them. The CDR3 coding sequence is TGCGCCAGCAGCTTGGATCCCGGAGCGAGCGGTGAAGCTTTCTTT. Translating it yields CASSLDPGASGEAFF.

The chain carries TRBV7-2 and TRBJ2-7; 8 nucleotides agree with TRBD2. Per germline, CDR1 SGHTA and CDR2 FQGNSA. V was clipped by 5 bases and J by 5 bases; unmatched bases: 20. This CDR3 spans 18 amino acids. This CDR3 is CASSLRGRGGAGDHEQYF. The CDR3 region has the DNA TGTGCCAGCAGCCTGCGGGGCAGAGGGGGAGCGGGAGACCACGAGCAGTACTTC.

The rearrangement links TRBV5-1 to TRBJ1-5; D unclear. CDR1 and CDR2 (germline): SGHRS, YFSETQ. Trimming pared 4 bases from V and 4 bases from J, leaving 12 bases between. CDR3 length: 14 residues. In DNA form, the CDR3 reads TGCGCCAGCAGCGCGGGAGTCGGGAATCAGCCCCAGCATTTT. Its translation: CASSAGVGNQPQHF.

The chain links TRBV10-3 to TRBJ2-5; maybe TRBD2 (7 bases). This CDR3 is 16 amino acids long. Per germline, CDR1 ENHRY and CDR2 SYGVKD. V lost 10 bases and J lost 4, with 25 bases in between. This CDR3 is CATMAGLRGGGETQYF. As DNA, the CDR3 is TGTGCCACTATGGCCGGCCTCAGGGGAGGGGGAGAGACCCAGTACTTC.

On this clone itself: One end of the junction fails to match germline, which may point to a read error. The sample has other DNA sequences that encode this CDR3 too. This chain joins TRBV7-8 and TRBJ1-1; tentatively, D is TRBD1 (5 bases). Germline-derived CDR1 and CDR2 are SGHVS and FQNEAQ. This CDR3 contains 12 residues. The CDR3 here is CASSQGETEAFF. As DNA, the CDR3 is TGTGCCAGCAGCCAGGGAGAAACTGAGGCTTTCTTT.

This chain connects TRBV7-8 to TRBJ1-1; D remains unclear. Germline V CDR1 and CDR2: SGHVS, FQNEAQ. V was shortened by 5 bases and J by 1 base, with 11 bases between the two germline ends. This CDR3 contains 14 residues. The CDR3 protein is CASSPRETNTEAFF. The CDR3 nucleotides are TGTGCCAGCAGCCCCCGGGAGACGAACACTGAAGCTTTCTTT.

This clone appeared a few times. The V and J genes are TRBV27 and TRBJ1-2; tentative D call: TRBD1 (5 bases). The germline V gene encodes CDR1 MNHEY and CDR2 SMNVEV (reference sequence). Trimming removed 3 bases at V and 3 bases at J, with 11 bases between. The CDR3 length is 14 residues. Here the CDR3 reads CASSLARDDYGYTF. The CDR3, as DNA: TGTGCCAGCAGTTTGGCCAGGGATGACTATGGCTACACCTTC.

V gene TRBV5-6 combines with J gene TRBJ1-3; the D is unclear. V was shortened by 0 bases and J by 2 bases, with 12 bases between the two germline ends. Germline loops: CDR1 SGHDT, CDR2 YYEEEE. CDR3 size: 16 residues. The CDR3 nucleotides read TGTGCCAGCAGCTTGGTGGCAGTGGGCCCTGGAAACACCATATATTTT. This gives the protein CASSLVAVGPGNTIYF.

The CDR3 is CASSFEPDTQYF. Written as DNA, the CDR3 is TGTGCCAGCAGCTTCGAGCCAGATACGCAGTATTTT. The chain uses TRBV7-3 and TRBJ2-3; D unresolved. CDR3 length: 12 amino acids. Trimming shortened V by 3 bases and J by 4 bases, and 5 bases separated the two germline ends. CDR1 and CDR2 from the germline V gene are SGHTA and FQGTGA.

The CDR3 DNA reads as TGTGCCAGCAGCTTGGGACTAGCGGCGAATGAGCAGTTCTTC. The encoded protein is CASSLGLAANEQFF. This chain uses TRBV7-3 with TRBJ2-1, with 11 bases lining up with TRBD2. The J segment lost 7 bases and the V segment lost 3 bases, leaving 2 bases of the junction unmatched. The CDR3 runs 14 residues. Germline values: CDR1 SGHTA, CDR2 FQGTGA.

The CDR3 DNA follows: TGTGCCAGCAGCGCACAGGGGGAGCTTGGAGCTTTCTTT. It yields the protein CASSAQGELGAFF. This chain connects TRBV9 to TRBJ1-1; 8 bases are a match to TRBD1. Per the germline V gene, CDR1 is SGDLS and CDR2 is YYNGEE. The CDR3 loop spans 13 amino acids. The ends lost 3 bases at V and 10 bases at J; junction bases unmatched: 8.

The rearrangement uses TRBV2 and TRBJ2-7, with TRBD1 as a possible D gene (6 bases). Trimming took off 3 bases at V and 6 bases at J, with 15 bases between the two ends. The CDR3 extends over 14 amino acids. Per germline, CDR1 SNHLY and CDR2 FYNNEI. The CDR3 protein is CASSERGRGSEQYF. The CDR3 region has the DNA TGTGCCAGCAGTGAGAGGGGCAGGGGTAGCGAGCAGTACTTC.

The rearrangement links TRBV6-6 to TRBJ2-7, with D possibly being TRBD1 (5 bases). Germline assignment: CDR1 MNHNY and CDR2 SVGAGI (reference sequence). Trimming stripped 5 bases from V and 0 bases from J, with 11 bases between. CDR3 length: 14 residues. Written as DNA, the CDR3 is TGTGCCAGCAGTCGGACACGTAGCTCCTACGAGCAGTACTTC. Encoded protein: CASSRTRSSYEQYF.